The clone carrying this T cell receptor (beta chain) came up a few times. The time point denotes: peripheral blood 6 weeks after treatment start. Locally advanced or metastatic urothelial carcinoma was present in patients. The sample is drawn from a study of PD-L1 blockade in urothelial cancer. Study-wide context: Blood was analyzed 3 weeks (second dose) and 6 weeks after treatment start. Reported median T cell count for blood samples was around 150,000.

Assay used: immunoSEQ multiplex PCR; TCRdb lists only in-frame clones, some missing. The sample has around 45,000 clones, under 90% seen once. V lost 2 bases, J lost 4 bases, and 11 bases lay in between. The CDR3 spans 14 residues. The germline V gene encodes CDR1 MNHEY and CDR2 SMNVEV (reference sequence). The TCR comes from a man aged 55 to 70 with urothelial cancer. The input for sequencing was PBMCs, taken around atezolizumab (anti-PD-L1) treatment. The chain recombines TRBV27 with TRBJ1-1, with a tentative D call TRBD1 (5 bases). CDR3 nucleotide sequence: TGTGCCAGCAGTTTACAGGGCCAGGGCACTGAAGCTTTCTTT. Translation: CASSLQGQGTEAFF.